This note documents a single T cell receptor (beta chain) sequence. The data are from a study of technical replicates of blood from a handful of donors. The CDR3 extends over 14 amino acids. V trimming: 5 bases; J trimming: 4 bases; junction bases outside the gene matches: 5. Germline V gene sequence: CDR1 MNHEY, CDR2 SMNVEV (reference sequence). The protocol was immunoSEQ multiplex PCR, while the TCRdb copy is restricted to in-frame clones and leaves out a portion. Altogether tens of thousands of clones are present, approximately 93% being singletons, with the ten largest covering 0.39%. The chain employs TRBV27 and TRBJ1-5; TRBD1 aligns across 7 bases. Material for sequencing was T cells isolated from PBMCs. The TCR comes from a human donor in good health. The CDR3 loop reads CASSTQGVNQPQHF. CDR3 sequence (DNA): TGTGCCAGCAGTACCCAGGGGGTAAATCAGCCCCAGCATTTT.